These T cell receptor beta chains were read from a single sample in a study of beta chain features in type 1 diabetes. The assay was immunoSEQ multiplex PCR, and TCRdb's table has in-frame clones only and misses some. The sample has about 180,000 clones; approximately 13% are singletons. The specimen sequenced was central memory CD4+ T cells from blood. These receptors all come from a woman under 30 in good health. The CDR3 runs from the conserved cysteine through the conserved F or W. The order of the fields is J gene, D gene, clone size, V gene, CDR3 protein, CDR3 DNA. A D gene is named only where the DNA matches it firmly. Some rows mark clone size as missing; the rest say once, few, many or name a class of expanded clone.

J gene: TRBJ2-7
D gene: -
clone size: few
V gene: TRBV20-1
CDR3 protein: CSARDQREQYF
CDR3 DNA: TGCAGTGCTAGAGACCAGCGGGAGCAGTACTTC

J gene: TRBJ2-2
D gene: -
clone size: -
V gene: TRBV29-1
CDR3 protein: CSAGAGARGGELFF
CDR3 DNA: TGCAGCGCCGGTGCGGGGGCGCGTGGCGGGGAGCTGTTTTTT

J gene: TRBJ2-7
D gene: -
clone size: -
V gene: TRBV19
CDR3 protein: CAAGGYEQYF
CDR3 DNA: TGTGCCGCCGGGGGATACGAGCAGTACTTC

J gene: TRBJ2-3
D gene: TRBD1
clone size: few
V gene: TRBV2
CDR3 protein: CASSEGQGADTQYF
CDR3 DNA: TGTGCCAGCAGTGAAGGACAGGGAGCAGATACGCAGTATTTT

J gene: TRBJ2-7
D gene: -
clone size: many
V gene: TRBV10-3
CDR3 protein: CAISREAIGGEQYF
CDR3 DNA: TGTGCCATCAGCAGGGAGGCAATTGGTGGCGAGCAGTACTTC

J gene: TRBJ2-1
D gene: -
clone size: -
V gene: TRBV4-2
CDR3 protein: CASSQGASSYNEQFF
CDR3 DNA: TGTGCCAGCAGCCAAGGGGCGAGCTCCTACAATGAGCAGTTCTTC

J gene: TRBJ1-4
D gene: TRBD1
clone size: -
V gene: TRBV30
CDR3 protein: CAWSRTGAEKLFF
CDR3 DNA: TGTGCCTGGAGCAGGACAGGGGCAGAAAAACTGTTTTTT

J gene: TRBJ2-1
D gene: TRBD2
clone size: -
V gene: TRBV7-2
CDR3 protein: CASSTGLAHYNEQFF
CDR3 DNA: TGTGCCAGCAGCACGGGACTAGCCCACTACAATGAGCAGTTCTTC

J gene: TRBJ1-3
D gene: -
clone size: -
V gene: TRBV30
CDR3 protein: CAWSSGSSGNTIYF
CDR3 DNA: TGTGCCTGGAGTAGCGGTAGCTCTGGAAACACCATATATTTT

J gene: TRBJ2-7
D gene: TRBD2
clone size: few
V gene: TRBV7-8
CDR3 protein: CASSPGLGNEQYF
CDR3 DNA: TGTGCCAGCAGCCCCGGACTAGGAAACGAGCAGTACTTC

J gene: TRBJ1-1
D gene: -
clone size: many
V gene: TRBV27
CDR3 protein: CASSLHSGEAFF
CDR3 DNA: TGTGCCAGCAGTTTACATTCCGGTGAAGCTTTCTTT

J gene: TRBJ1-5
D gene: -
clone size: -
V gene: TRBV29-1
CDR3 protein: CSVRGGSNDQPQHF
CDR3 DNA: TGCAGCGTTCGCGGGGGGAGCAACGATCAGCCCCAGCATTTT

J gene: TRBJ2-7
D gene: -
clone size: few
V gene: TRBV30
CDR3 protein: CASQTGSSYEQYF
CDR3 DNA: TGTGCCTCACAGACAGGAAGCTCCTACGAGCAGTACTTC

J gene: TRBJ1-5
D gene: TRBD1
clone size: few
V gene: TRBV5-1
CDR3 protein: CASSLDRGDQPQHF
CDR3 DNA: TGCGCCAGCAGCTTGGACAGGGGGGATCAGCCCCAGCATTTT

J gene: TRBJ2-7
D gene: TRBD2
clone size: few
V gene: TRBV28
CDR3 protein: CASRGGGNQYEQYF
CDR3 DNA: TGTGCCAGCAGGGGGGGAGGGAATCAGTACGAGCAGTACTTC

J gene: TRBJ2-1
D gene: TRBD2
clone size: -
V gene: TRBV13
CDR3 protein: CASSLDYGGSSYNEQFF
CDR3 DNA: TGTGCCAGCAGCTTAGATTACGGGGGGAGCTCCTACAATGAGCAGTTCTTC

J gene: TRBJ1-5
D gene: -
clone size: few
V gene: TRBV19
CDR3 protein: CASSRQINQPQHF
CDR3 DNA: TGTGCCAGTAGCAGACAGATAAATCAGCCCCAGCATTTT

J gene: TRBJ1-2
D gene: TRBD1
clone size: few
V gene: TRBV7-2
CDR3 protein: CASSLDRGNGYTF
CDR3 DNA: TGTGCCAGCAGCCTCGACAGGGGAAATGGCTACACCTTC

J gene: TRBJ2-2
D gene: TRBD1
clone size: -
V gene: TRBV4-3
CDR3 protein: CASGRQGARSGELFF
CDR3 DNA: TGCGCCAGCGGTCGACAGGGGGCGCGCAGCGGGGAGCTGTTTTTT

J gene: TRBJ2-1
D gene: TRBD1
clone size: few
V gene: TRBV19
CDR3 protein: CASSRTGGLSYNEQFF
CDR3 DNA: TGTGCCAGTAGCCGGACAGGGGGCTTATCCTACAATGAGCAGTTCTTC

J gene: TRBJ1-1
D gene: TRBD1
clone size: few
V gene: TRBV2
CDR3 protein: CASRTGGTEAFF
CDR3 DNA: TGTGCCAGCAGGACAGGGGGCACTGAAGCTTTCTTT

J gene: TRBJ1-2
D gene: TRBD1
clone size: few
V gene: TRBV6-4
CDR3 protein: CASSDSTGGLRGYTF
CDR3 DNA: TGTGCCAGCAGTGACTCGACAGGGGGACTTCGCGGCTACACCTTC

J gene: TRBJ2-3
D gene: -
clone size: -
V gene: TRBV29-1
CDR3 protein: CSVDASAFTDTQYF
CDR3 DNA: TGCAGCGTTGATGCTAGCGCTTTCACAGATACGCAGTATTTT

J gene: TRBJ2-2
D gene: TRBD2
clone size: -
V gene: TRBV29-1
CDR3 protein: CSVETGLGNTGELFF
CDR3 DNA: TGCAGCGTTGAAACCGGACTAGGGAACACCGGGGAGCTGTTTTTT

J gene: TRBJ1-2
D gene: TRBD1
clone size: few
V gene: TRBV18
CDR3 protein: CASSPRDRPTYGYTF
CDR3 DNA: TGTGCCAGCTCACCGAGGGACAGGCCGACGTATGGCTACACCTTC

J gene: TRBJ2-7
D gene: -
clone size: few
V gene: TRBV6-5
CDR3 protein: CASSYEPYEQYF
CDR3 DNA: TGTGCCAGCAGTTACGAGCCCTACGAGCAGTACTTC

J gene: TRBJ1-5
D gene: -
clone size: -
V gene: TRBV7-9
CDR3 protein: CASSLGPGVSQPQHF
CDR3 DNA: TGTGCCAGCAGCTTAGGTCCAGGGGTGAGTCAGCCCCAGCATTTT

J gene: TRBJ1-5
D gene: -
clone size: -
V gene: TRBV19
CDR3 protein: CASSERPSNQPQHF
CDR3 DNA: TGTGCCAGTAGTGAGCGCCCAAGCAATCAGCCCCAGCATTTT

J gene: TRBJ2-7
D gene: -
clone size: -
V gene: TRBV29-1
CDR3 protein: CSVEDGGNRQYF
CDR3 DNA: TGCAGCGTTGAAGATGGGGGGAACCGGCAGTACTTC

J gene: TRBJ2-1
D gene: TRBD1
clone size: -
V gene: TRBV29-1
CDR3 protein: CSVGQGVSYNEQFF
CDR3 DNA: TGCAGCGTCGGACAGGGGGTTTCGTACAATGAGCAGTTCTTC